The next 6 T cell receptor beta chains were all read from a single sample in a study of T cell responses to AZD1222 COVID-19 vaccine. The table came from immunoSEQ multiplex PCR; TCRdb's copy has only in-frame clones and leaves some out. The table lists some 86,000 clones, just over 90% of them singletons, with less than 6.5% in the top ten. The sample consisted of peripheral blood, taken on day 0 of AZD1222 vaccination. All receptors come from an adult in good health.

The chain employs TRBV9 and TRBJ1-5; D remains ambiguous. The CDR3 totals 15 residues. The germline V gene encodes CDR1 SGDLS and CDR2 YYNGEE. V lost 0 bases, J lost 6 bases, and 13 bases lay in between. CDR3 coding DNA: TGTGCCAGCAGCGTAGGAGAGGCGTGGGGTCAGCCCCAGCATTTT. Encoded protein: CASSVGEAWGQPQHF.

The V gene is TRBV11-2, the J gene TRBJ2-5; 7 nucleotides match TRBD1. The CDR3 spans 16 residues. Germline V CDR1 and CDR2: SGHAT, FQNNGV. The V gene end was trimmed by 3 bases and the J gene end by 5 bases; junction bases not matched to a gene: 12. The CDR3 reads CASSFLGVGGSETQYF. The CDR3 DNA reads as TGTGCCAGCAGCTTCCTGGGGGTAGGGGGCAGCGAGACCCAGTACTTC.

The rearrangement uses TRBV7-9 and TRBJ2-4, with 10 nucleotides matching TRBD2. The CDR3 sequence is 19 residues long. V dropped 6 bases and J dropped 3; count of bases not matched to a gene: 17. The germline CDR1 and CDR2 sequences are SEHNR and FQNEAQ (reference sequence). CDR3: CASSIVKASGSGGKNIQYF. As DNA, the CDR3 is TGTGCCAGCAGTATAGTGAAAGCTAGCGGGAGCGGGGGCAAAAACATTCAGTACTTC. The whole variable domain, filled in from reference TRBV7-9 and TRBJ2-4, reads DTGVSQNPRHKITKRGQNVTFRCDPISEHNRLYWYRQTLGQGPEFLTYFQNEAQLEKSRLLSDRFSAERPKGSFSTLEIQRTEQGDSAMYLCASSIVKASGSGGKNIQYFGAGTRLSVL.

This sequence joins TRBV6-5 and TRBJ1-6; D might be TRBD1 (5 bases). Germline CDR1 reads MNHEY; CDR2 reads SVGAGI. This CDR3 is 13 amino acids long. V lost 6 bases to trimming and J lost 3 bases, with 6 bases between them. CDR3 nucleotides: TGTGCCAGCAGCGACAGCTATAATTCACCCCTCCACTTT. Encoded protein: CASSDSYNSPLHF.

V usage is TRBV2 and J usage is TRBJ1-5, with D possibly TRBD1 on 5 matching bases. V lost 8 bases and J 4 bases, leaving 15 bases between the germline ends. This CDR3 comprises 14 residues. CDR1 and CDR2 from the germline V gene are SNHLY and FYNNEI. The CDR3 is CASRSLGGNQPQHF. The CDR3 coding sequence is TGTGCCAGCCGGTCCTTGGGGGGAAATCAGCCCCAGCATTTT.

The CDR3 sequence is CASSPSGRGAKNIQYF. For the CDR3, the DNA is TGTGCCAGCAGCCCAAGCGGGAGGGGCGCCAAAAACATTCAGTACTTC. The chain has TRBV11-2 and TRBJ2-4, with 10 bases identical to TRBD2. With 5 bases clipped from V and 1 base from J, the junction kept 5 bases outside the gene matches. Germline V gives CDR1 SGHAT, CDR2 FQNNGV. The CDR3 length is 16 residues.